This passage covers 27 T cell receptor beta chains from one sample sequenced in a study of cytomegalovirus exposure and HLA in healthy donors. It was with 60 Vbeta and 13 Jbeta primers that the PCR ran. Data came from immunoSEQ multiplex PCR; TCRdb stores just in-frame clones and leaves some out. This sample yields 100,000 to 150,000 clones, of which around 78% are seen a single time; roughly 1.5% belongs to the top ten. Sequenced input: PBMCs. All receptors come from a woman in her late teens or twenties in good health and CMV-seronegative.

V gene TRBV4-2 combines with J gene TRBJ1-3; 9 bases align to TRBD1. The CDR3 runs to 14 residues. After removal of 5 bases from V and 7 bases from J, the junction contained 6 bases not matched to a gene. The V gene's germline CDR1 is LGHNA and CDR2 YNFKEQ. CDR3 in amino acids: CASSGGQGFNTIYF. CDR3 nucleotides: TGTGCCAGCAGCGGGGGACAGGGATTTAACACCATATATTTT.

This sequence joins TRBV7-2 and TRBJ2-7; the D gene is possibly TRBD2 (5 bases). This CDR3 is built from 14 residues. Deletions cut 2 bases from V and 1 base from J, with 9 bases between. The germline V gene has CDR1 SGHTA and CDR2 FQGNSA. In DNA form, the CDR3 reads TGTGCCAGCAGCTTAAGACGGACTTCCTACGAGCAGTACTTC. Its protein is CASSLRRTSYEQYF. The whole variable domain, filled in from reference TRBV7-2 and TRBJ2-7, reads GAGVSQSPSNKVTEKGKDVELRCDPISGHTALYWYRQSLGQGLEFLIYFQGNSAPDKSGLPSDRFSAERTGGSVSTLTIQRTQQEDSAVYLCASSLRRTSYEQYFGPGTRLTVT.

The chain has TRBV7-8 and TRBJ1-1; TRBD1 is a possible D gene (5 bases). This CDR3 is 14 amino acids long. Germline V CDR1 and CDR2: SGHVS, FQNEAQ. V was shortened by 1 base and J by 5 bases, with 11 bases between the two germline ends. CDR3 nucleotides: TGTGCCAGCAGCTTAGAGCTGGGGGGGACTGAAGCTTTCTTT. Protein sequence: CASSLELGGTEAFF.

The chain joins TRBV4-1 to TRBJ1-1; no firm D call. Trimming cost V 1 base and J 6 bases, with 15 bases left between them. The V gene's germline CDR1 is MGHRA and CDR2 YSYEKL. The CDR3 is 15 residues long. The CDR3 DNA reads TGCGCCAGCAGCCAAGGGCCCCAAGAGAGGGCTGAAGCTTTCTTT. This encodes CASSQGPQERAEAFF.

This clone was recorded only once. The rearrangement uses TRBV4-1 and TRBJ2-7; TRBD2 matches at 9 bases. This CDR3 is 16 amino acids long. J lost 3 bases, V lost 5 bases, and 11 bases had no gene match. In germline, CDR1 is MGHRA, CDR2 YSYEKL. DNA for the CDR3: TGCGCCAGCAGCTTCACGGTAGCGGGAGAAAACTACGAGCAGTACTTC. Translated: CASSFTVAGENYEQYF.

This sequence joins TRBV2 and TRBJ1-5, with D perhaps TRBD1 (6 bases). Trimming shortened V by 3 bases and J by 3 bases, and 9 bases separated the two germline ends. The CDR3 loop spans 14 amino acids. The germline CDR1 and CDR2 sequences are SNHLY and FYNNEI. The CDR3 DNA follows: TGTGCCAGCAGTGACAGGGGAAACAATCAGCCCCAGCATTTT. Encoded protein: CASSDRGNNQPQHF.

The CDR3 region has the DNA TGCAGCGTAGGACAGACAAGCAATCAGCCCCAGCATTTT. Protein sequence: CSVGQTSNQPQHF. The rearrangement uses TRBV29-1 and TRBJ1-5; a possible D gene is TRBD1 (6 bases). Trimming took off 6 bases at V and 1 base at J, with 10 bases between the two ends. Germline CDR1 SQVTM, CDR2 ANQGSEA. CDR3 length: 13 amino acids.

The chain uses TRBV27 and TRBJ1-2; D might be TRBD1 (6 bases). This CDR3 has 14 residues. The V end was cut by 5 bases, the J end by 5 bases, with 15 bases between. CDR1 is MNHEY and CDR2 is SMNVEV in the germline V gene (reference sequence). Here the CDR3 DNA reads TGTGCCAGCAGTCTTTGGGGAGGGGGGTATGGCTACACCTTC. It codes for CASSLWGGGYGYTF.

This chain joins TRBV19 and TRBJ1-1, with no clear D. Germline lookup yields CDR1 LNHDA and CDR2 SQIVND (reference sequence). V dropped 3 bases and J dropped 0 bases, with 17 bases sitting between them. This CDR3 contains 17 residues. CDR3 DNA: TGTGCCAGTAGTATCCACTCTGGGCGCCTCATGAACACTGAAGCTTTCTTT. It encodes CASSIHSGRLMNTEAFF.

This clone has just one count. Here the CDR3 reads CSVAPPGGELFF. DNA for the CDR3: TGCAGCGTTGCACCCCCAGGCGGGGAGCTGTTTTTT. The chain carries TRBV29-1 and TRBJ2-2; D is unclear. CDR1 SQVTM and CDR2 ANQGSEA come from the germline V gene. The CDR3 spans 12 residues. Between the trimmed V and J ends, which lost 4 bases and 7 bases, there was a span of 10 bases.

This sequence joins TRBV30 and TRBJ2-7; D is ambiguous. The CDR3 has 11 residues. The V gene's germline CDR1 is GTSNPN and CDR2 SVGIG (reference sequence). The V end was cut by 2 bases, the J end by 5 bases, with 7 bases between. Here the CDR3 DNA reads TGTGCCTGGAGTCCTCGAGACGAGCAGTACTTC. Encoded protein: CAWSPRDEQYF.

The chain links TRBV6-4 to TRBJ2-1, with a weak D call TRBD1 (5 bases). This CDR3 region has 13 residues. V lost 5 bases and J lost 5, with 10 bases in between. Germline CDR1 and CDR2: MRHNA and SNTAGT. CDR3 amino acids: CASSPDKNNEQFF. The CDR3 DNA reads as TGTGCCAGCAGTCCGGACAAGAACAATGAGCAGTTCTTC.

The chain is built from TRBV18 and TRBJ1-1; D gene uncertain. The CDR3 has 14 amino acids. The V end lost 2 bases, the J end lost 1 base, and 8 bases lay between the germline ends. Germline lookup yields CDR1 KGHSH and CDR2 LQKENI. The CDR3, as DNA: TGTGCCAGCTCACCAAATAGCCAGAACACTGAAGCTTTCTTT. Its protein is CASSPNSQNTEAFF.

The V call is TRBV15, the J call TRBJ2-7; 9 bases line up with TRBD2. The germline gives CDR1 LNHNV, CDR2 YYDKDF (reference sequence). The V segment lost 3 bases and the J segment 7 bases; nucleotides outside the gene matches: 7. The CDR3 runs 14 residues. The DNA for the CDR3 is TGTGCCACCAGCAGGGCAGCGGGGGGCGGTGAGCAGTACTTC. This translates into CATSRAAGGGEQYF. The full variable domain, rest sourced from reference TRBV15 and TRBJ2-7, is DAMVIQNPRYQVTQFGKPVTLSCSQTLNHNVMYWYQQKSSQAPKLLFHYYDKDFNNEADTPDNFQSRRPNTSFCFLDIRSPGLGDTAMYLCATSRAAGGGEQYFGPGTRLTVT.

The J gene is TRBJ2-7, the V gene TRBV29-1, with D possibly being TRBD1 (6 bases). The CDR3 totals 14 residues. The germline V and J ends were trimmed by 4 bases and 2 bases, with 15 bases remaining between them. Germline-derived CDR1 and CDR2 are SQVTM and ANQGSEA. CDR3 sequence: CSVVLDRGTYEQYF. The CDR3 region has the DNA TGCAGCGTTGTTTTGGACAGAGGAACCTACGAGCAGTACTTC.

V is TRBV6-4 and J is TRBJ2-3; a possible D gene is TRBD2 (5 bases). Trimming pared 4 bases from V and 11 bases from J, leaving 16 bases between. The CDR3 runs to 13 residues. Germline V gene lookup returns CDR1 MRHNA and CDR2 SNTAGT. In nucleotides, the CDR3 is TGTGCCAGCAGTGTGGTCTCCGGGGAGATGCAGTATTTT. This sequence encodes CASSVVSGEMQYF.

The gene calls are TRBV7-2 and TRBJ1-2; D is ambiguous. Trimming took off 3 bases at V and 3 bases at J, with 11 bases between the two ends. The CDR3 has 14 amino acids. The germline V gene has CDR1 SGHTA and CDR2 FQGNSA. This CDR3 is CASSLIGWHYGYTF. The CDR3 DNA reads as TGTGCCAGCAGCTTGATTGGTTGGCACTATGGCTACACCTTC.

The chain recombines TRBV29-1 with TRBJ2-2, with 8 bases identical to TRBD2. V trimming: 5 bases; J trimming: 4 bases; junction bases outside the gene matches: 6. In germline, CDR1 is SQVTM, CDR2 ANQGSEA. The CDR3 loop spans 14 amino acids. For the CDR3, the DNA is TGCAGCGTTCGACCCGGGGGGGCCACCGGGGAGCTGTTTTTT. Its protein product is CSVRPGGATGELFF.

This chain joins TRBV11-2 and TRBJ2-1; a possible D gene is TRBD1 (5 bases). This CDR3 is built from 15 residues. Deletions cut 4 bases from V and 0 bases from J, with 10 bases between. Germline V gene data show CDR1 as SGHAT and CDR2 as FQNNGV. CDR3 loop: CASSSNRGSYNEQFF. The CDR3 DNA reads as TGTGCCAGCAGCTCTAATAGGGGCTCCTACAATGAGCAGTTCTTC.

The CDR3, as DNA: TGTGCCAGCAGTGACTCTACTACCACCGGGGAGCTGTTTTTT. Protein sequence: CASSDSTTTGELFF. This sequence joins TRBV2 and TRBJ2-2, with D unclear. V gave up 3 bases and J gave up 4 bases, with 9 bases separating them. The CDR3 sequence is 14 residues long. Per the germline V gene, CDR1 is SNHLY and CDR2 is FYNNEI. Together with reference TRBV2 and TRBJ2-2, the CDR3 gives the full variable domain: EPEVTQTPSHQVTQMGQEVILRCVPISNHLYFYWYRQILGQKVEFLVSFYNNEISEKSEIFDDQFSVERPDGSNFTLKIRSTKLEDSAMYFCASSDSTTTGELFFGEGSRLTVL.

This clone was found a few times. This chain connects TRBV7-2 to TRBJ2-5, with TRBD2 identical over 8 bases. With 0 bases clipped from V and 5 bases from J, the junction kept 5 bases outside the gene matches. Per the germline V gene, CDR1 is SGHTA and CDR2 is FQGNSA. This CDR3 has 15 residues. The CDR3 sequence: CASSLASGSRETQYF. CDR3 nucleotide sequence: TGTGCCAGCAGCTTAGCAAGCGGGAGTAGGGAGACCCAGTACTTC.

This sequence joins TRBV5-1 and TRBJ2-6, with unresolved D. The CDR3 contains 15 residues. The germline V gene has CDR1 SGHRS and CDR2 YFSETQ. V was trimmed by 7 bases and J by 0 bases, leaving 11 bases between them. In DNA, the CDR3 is TGCGCCAGCGCCGGTGGTGCCTCTGGGGCCAACGTCCTGACTTTC. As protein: CASAGGASGANVLTF.

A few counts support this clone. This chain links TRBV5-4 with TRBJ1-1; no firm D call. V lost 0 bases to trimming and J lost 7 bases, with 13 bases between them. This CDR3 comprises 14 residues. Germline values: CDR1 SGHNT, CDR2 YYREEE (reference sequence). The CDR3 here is CASSLGQDFLEAFF. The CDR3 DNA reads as TGTGCCAGCAGCTTGGGGCAGGATTTTCTTGAAGCTTTCTTT.

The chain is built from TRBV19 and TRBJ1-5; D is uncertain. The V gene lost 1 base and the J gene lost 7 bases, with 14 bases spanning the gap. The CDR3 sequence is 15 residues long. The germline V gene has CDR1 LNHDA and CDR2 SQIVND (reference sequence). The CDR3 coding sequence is TGTGCCAGTAGTATAGTTTCGGGGAATCGGCAGCCCCAGCATTTT. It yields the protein CASSIVSGNRQPQHF.

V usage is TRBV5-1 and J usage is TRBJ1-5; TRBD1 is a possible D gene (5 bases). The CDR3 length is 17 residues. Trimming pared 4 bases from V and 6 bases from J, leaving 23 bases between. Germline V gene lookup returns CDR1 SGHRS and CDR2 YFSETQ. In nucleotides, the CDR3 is TGCGCCAGCAGCCTTCTCCCGGGGGGGGAGACAATTCAGCCCCAGCATTTT. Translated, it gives CASSLLPGGETIQPQHF.

Here the CDR3 reads CASPILSPGTGAEAFF. In nucleotides, the CDR3 is TGTGCCAGCCCCATTTTATCTCCCGGGACAGGGGCTGAAGCTTTCTTT. The chain is built from TRBV7-9 and TRBJ1-1; 10 bases map to TRBD1. The CDR3 has 16 residues. Per the germline V gene, CDR1 is SEHNR and CDR2 is FQNEAQ (reference sequence). Trimming removed 8 bases from V and 6 bases from J; junction bases left unmatched: 15.

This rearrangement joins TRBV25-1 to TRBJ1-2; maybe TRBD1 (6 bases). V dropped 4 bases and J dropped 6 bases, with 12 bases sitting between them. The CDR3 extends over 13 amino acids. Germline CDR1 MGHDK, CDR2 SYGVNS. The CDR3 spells CASSVTGSNGYTF. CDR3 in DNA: TGTGCCAGCAGTGTAACAGGGTCCAATGGCTACACCTTC.